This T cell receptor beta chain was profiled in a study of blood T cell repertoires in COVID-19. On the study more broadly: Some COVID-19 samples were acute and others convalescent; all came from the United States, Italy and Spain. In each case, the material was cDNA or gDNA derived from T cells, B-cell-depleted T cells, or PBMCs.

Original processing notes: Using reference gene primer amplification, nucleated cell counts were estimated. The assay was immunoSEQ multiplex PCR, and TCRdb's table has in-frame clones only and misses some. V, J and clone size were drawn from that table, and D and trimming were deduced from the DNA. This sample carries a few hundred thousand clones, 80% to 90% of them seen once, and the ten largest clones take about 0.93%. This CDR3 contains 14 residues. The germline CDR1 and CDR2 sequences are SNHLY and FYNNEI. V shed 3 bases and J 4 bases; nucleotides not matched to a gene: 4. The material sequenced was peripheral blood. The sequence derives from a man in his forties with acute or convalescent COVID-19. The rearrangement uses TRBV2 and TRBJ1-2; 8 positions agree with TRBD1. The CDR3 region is CASSDDGTGYGYTF. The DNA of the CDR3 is TGTGCCAGCAGTGATGATGGGACAGGCTATGGCTACACCTTC.